This T cell receptor beta chain comes out of a study of identifying expanded T cells in peripheral blood. General study findings and limits: Approximately two-week clone count variance significantly increased as total template count grew.

Trimming removed 8 bases at V and 1 base at J, with 14 bases between. This CDR3 has 14 amino acids. The germline gives CDR1 MDHEN, CDR2 SYDVKM. Note on this clone: Its antigen is not known.

The table came from immunoSEQ multiplex PCR; TCRdb's copy has only in-frame clones and leaves some out. Among some 70,000 clones listed, 90% were seen once. The sample consisted of blood. The TCR sequence derives from a person between 18 and 75 years old in good health. The J gene is TRBJ2-5, the V gene TRBV28; weak D call: TRBD2 (6 bases). CDR3 coding DNA: TGTGCCAGCGTTAGCGGTTACTTCCAAGAGACCCAGTACTTC. Residues: CASVSGYFQETQYF.